This T cell receptor beta chain was recorded in a study of blood T cell repertoires in COVID-19. Whole-study context: The United States, Italy and Spain provided the acute and convalescent COVID-19 samples.

Per the original data handling: Amplification with reference gene primers provided the estimates of nucleated cell counts. The repertoire was sequenced with immunoSEQ multiplex PCR; TCRdb's copy has only in-frame clones and lacks some. From that table come the V and J calls and clone size; the DNA was used to work out D and trimming. The table has about 64,000 clones, about 90% seen once. Trimming removed 8 bases at V and 2 bases at J, with 12 bases between. CDR3 length: 13 amino acids. The germline V gene encodes CDR1 LNHDA and CDR2 SQIVND (reference sequence). This sequence was found in an older woman with COVID-19, enrolled during active disease. The chain recombines TRBV19 with TRBJ1-2; the D is unclear. Sequencing was carried out using peripheral blood. Here the CDR3 DNA reads TGTGCCAGTCGGGAGGGCTTCAACTATGGCTACACCTTC. It is translated as CASREGFNYGYTF.